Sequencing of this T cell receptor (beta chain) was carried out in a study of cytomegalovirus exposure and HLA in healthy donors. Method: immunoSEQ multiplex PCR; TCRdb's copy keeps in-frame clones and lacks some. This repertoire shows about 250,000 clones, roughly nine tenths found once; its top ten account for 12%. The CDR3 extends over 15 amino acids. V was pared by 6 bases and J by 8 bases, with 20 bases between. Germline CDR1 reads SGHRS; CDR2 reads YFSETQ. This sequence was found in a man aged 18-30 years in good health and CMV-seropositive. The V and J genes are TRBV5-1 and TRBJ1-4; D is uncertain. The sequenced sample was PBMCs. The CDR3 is CASTSSGRVGEKLFF. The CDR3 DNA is TGCGCCAGCACGTCTAGCGGAAGGGTTGGAGAAAAACTGTTTTTT.